This entry concerns a single TCR beta chain. Antigen: not known. There are 14 residues in the CDR3. Germline V lookup: CDR1 ENHRY, CDR2 SYGVKD. J gave up 4 bases and V 6 bases, and 3 bases lay outside the gene matches. The sample originates from a study of T cells in localized non-small cell lung cancer. Findings and caveats of the study: Uninvolved adjacent lung had higher T cell clonality than tumor and all other tissues. Longer overall survival was linked to higher blood T cell density. For the top 100 tumor clones, a median around 55 also appeared in adjacent lung. Investigators sequenced only a single tumor region, leaving heterogeneity possible.

Here immunoSEQ multiplex PCR was the method, and the copy in TCRdb shows in-frame clones only, minus some. The data hold fewer than 25,000 clones, with just over 90% observed a single time. The TCR comes from a woman between 35 and 75 years old with stage I lung adenocarcinoma. The chain carries TRBV10-3 and TRBJ2-5; 12 bases align to TRBD2. The sample consisted of peripheral blood, taken before any cancer treatment. This CDR3 reads CAISKTSGRETQYF. The CDR3, as DNA: TGTGCCATCAGCAAGACTAGCGGGAGAGAGACCCAGTACTTC.